This note documents a single TCR beta chain sequence. Its matching antigen is unknown. This sample is part of a study of cytomegalovirus exposure and HLA in healthy donors. General study findings and limits: Presence/absence analyses treated sequencing depth as roughly uniform across donors. Trimming of TCR beta V- and J-genes showed a link, identified in a later analysis, to a missense DCLRE1C variant.

In germline, CDR1 is SGHAT, CDR2 FQNNGV. CDR3 length: 14 residues. Between the trimmed V and J ends, which lost 4 bases and 0 bases, there was a span of 7 bases. The study ran its PCR with 60 Vbeta and 13 Jbeta primers. Libraries were prepared by immunoSEQ multiplex PCR; TCRdb keeps only in-frame clonotypes and omits some of them. The sample consists of approximately 94,000 clones, approximately 76% of them appearing once. This receptor was taken from a young man in good health and CMV-seropositive. V and J are TRBV11-2 and TRBJ2-4; D not resolved. Sequencing input: PBMCs. The CDR3 DNA sequence: TGTGCCAGCAGCTCGAGACTAGCCAAAAACATTCAGTACTTC. Amino acid sequence: CASSSRLAKNIQYF.